Each of the 25 T cell receptor beta chains below was sequenced from the same sample in a study of identical twins. TCRdb re-called the 5' RACE reads with MiXCR, one entry per CDR3 protein. The table records under 450,000 distinct CDR3 sequences, about 18% of them present only once. Sequencing was carried out using naive T cells sorted from blood. These receptors all stem from a man between 45 and 60 years old in good health.

This clonotype was observed a few times. The chain employs TRBV12-3 or TRBV12-4 and TRBJ2-7, with 9 bases that match TRBD1. V lost 3 bases and J lost 5; bases outside the gene matches: 2. The CDR3 runs to 13 residues. Here the CDR3 reads CASSFWTGDEQYF. The CDR3 DNA is TGTGCCAGCAGTTTTTGGACAGGGGACGAGCAGTACTTC.

This clonotype was seen a handful of times. The J gene is TRBJ2-3, the V gene TRBV7-8; 12 nucleotides align to TRBD2. Per the germline V gene, CDR1 is SGHVS and CDR2 is FQNEAQ. The CDR3 is 18 amino acids. The junction had 9 bases not matched to a gene; V was cut back by 4 bases and J by 1 base. In DNA, the CDR3 is TGTGCCAGCAGCTCTAGACTAGCGGGGGATTCACGCACAGATACGCAGTATTTT. Translation gives CASSSRLAGDSRTDTQYF. The complete variable domain, with remaining parts taken from reference TRBV7-8 and TRBJ2-3, reads GAGVSQSPRYKVAKRGQDVALRCDPISGHVSLFWYQQALGQGPEFLTYFQNEAQLDKSGLPSDRFFAERPEGSVSTLKIQRTQQEDSAVYLCASSSRLAGDSRTDTQYFGPGTRLTVL.

The V and J genes are TRBV6-5 and TRBJ2-5, with D possibly being TRBD2 (6 bases). The CDR3 loop spans 15 amino acids. Germline loops: CDR1 MNHEY, CDR2 SVGAGI. V dropped 0 bases and J dropped 14 bases, with 22 bases sitting between them. The chain's CDR3 is CASSYSGTVSESGYF. CDR3 nucleotides: TGTGCCAGCAGTTACTCCGGGACTGTATCGGAATCCGGCTACTTC.

This clonotype was seen repeatedly, ten times or more. CDR3 loop: CATSDLRPTSGGRHEQFF. The DNA for the CDR3 is TGTGCCACCAGTGATTTGCGACCAACTAGCGGGGGGAGGCATGAGCAGTTCTTC. The chain recombines TRBV24-1 with TRBJ2-1; TRBD2 agrees at 12 bases. Germline lookup yields CDR1 KGHDR and CDR2 SFDVKD. The CDR3 has 18 residues. J gave up 8 bases and V 0 bases, and 10 bases lay outside the gene matches.

The genes are TRBV20-1 and TRBJ1-4; the D gene is possibly TRBD1 (5 bases). This CDR3 region has 14 residues. Trimming cost V 6 bases and J 7 bases, with 18 bases left between them. Germline-derived CDR1 and CDR2 are DFQATT and SNEGSKA (reference sequence). The CDR3 spells CSARLRGKREKLFF. The CDR3 DNA reads as TGCAGTGCCCGGTTGCGGGGGAAGCGTGAAAAACTGTTTTTT.

The chain is built from TRBV6-2 or TRBV6-3 and TRBJ2-1; D assignment may be TRBD1 or TRBD2 (5 bases each). Looked up from germline, CDR1 is MNHEY and CDR2 is SVGEGT. V lost 8 bases, J lost 7 bases, and 15 bases lay in between. The CDR3 consists of 13 residues. The CDR3 region has the DNA TGTGCCAGCCTGGGACCCACTGGGAATGAGCAGTTCTTC. This codes for CASLGPTGNEQFF.

The sample holds many counts of this clonotype. The V call is TRBV18, the J call TRBJ2-3; 8 positions match TRBD2. The CDR3 runs to 15 residues. Germline CDR1 and CDR2: KGHSH and LQKENI. The V segment lost 0 bases and the J segment 6 bases; nucleotides outside the gene matches: 5. CDR3 region: CASSPPSGSGDTQYF. In nucleotides, the CDR3 is TGTGCCAGCTCACCACCGAGCGGGAGCGGGGATACGCAGTATTTT.

As to this clonotype: The junction departs from the called germline gene at one end, perhaps through a read error. The chain recombines TRBV25-1 with TRBJ2-5; tentatively, D is TRBD1 or TRBD2 (5 bases each). The CDR3 has 15 amino acids. Germline V gene sequence: CDR1 MGHDK, CDR2 SYGVNS. CDR3 region: CASTEFGAPQETQYF. Here the CDR3 DNA reads TGTGCCAGCACTGAATTCGGGGCCCCTCAAGAGACCCAGTACTTC.

This clonotype came up many times. V gene TRBV11-2 combines with J gene TRBJ2-5; maybe TRBD1 (6 bases). This CDR3 region has 14 residues. Germline CDR1 and CDR2: SGHAT and FQNNGV. V lost 5 bases and J lost 2, with 12 bases in between. The CDR3 DNA reads as TGTGCCAGCAGCAACCTGAGGGGGCAAGAGACCCAGTACTTC. This sequence encodes CASSNLRGQETQYF.

This clonotype was seen repeatedly, ten times or more. The V and J genes are TRBV4-1 and TRBJ2-7, with TRBD1 matching over 7 bases. CDR3 length: 16 amino acids. V was clipped by 4 bases and J by 2 bases; unmatched bases: 11. CDR1 is MGHRA, CDR2 YSYEKL, per germline. CDR3 sequence reads: CASSPTGTAITYEQYF. The CDR3 bases are TGCGCCAGCAGCCCGACCGGGACAGCTATAACCTACGAGCAGTACTTC.

This clonotype turned up a few times. The junction does not match germline at one end; this may be a read error. V and J are TRBV7-7 and TRBJ2-1, with D possibly TRBD1 on 6 matching bases. CDR1 is SSHAT, CDR2 FNYEAQ, per germline (reference sequence). The CDR3 extends over 16 amino acids. The CDR3 region is CASSLTGRGAYNEQFF. In nucleotides, the CDR3 is TGTGCTAGCAGCTTAACTGGCAGGGGAGCCTACAATGAGCAGTTCTTC.

This clonotype occurred a few times. This rearrangement joins TRBV7-6 to TRBJ1-2, with D possibly matching TRBD1 (6 bases). The V end lost 4 bases, the J end lost 5 bases, and 14 bases lay between the germline ends. The germline V gene has CDR1 SGHVS and CDR2 FNYEAQ. The CDR3 runs 14 residues. The CDR3: CASSSGTGPYGYTF. CDR3 DNA sequence: TGTGCCAGCAGCTCCGGCACAGGGCCTTATGGCTACACCTTC.

The chain joins TRBV28 to TRBJ2-3; 7 bases are a match to TRBD1. The CDR3 runs 17 residues. Trimming took 3 bases from V and 1 from J; bases not matched to a gene: 10. Germline V gene sequence: CDR1 MDHEN, CDR2 SYDVKM. In DNA form, the CDR3 reads TGTGCCAGCAGTTTCCGGACAGGTTCTAGTGGCACAGATACGCAGTATTTT. Its protein is CASSFRTGSSGTDTQYF.

The table lists this clonotype with many counts. This rearrangement joins TRBV4-3 to TRBJ1-2; the D is unclear. This CDR3 has 16 residues. Germline V gene sequence: CDR1 LGHNA, CDR2 YSLEER. The V end was cut by 1 base, the J end by 0 bases, with 12 bases between. The CDR3 spells CASSQASGNSNYGYTF. CDR3 nucleotides: TGCGCCAGCAGCCAAGCTTCAGGAAATTCTAACTATGGCTACACCTTC.

Ten or more counts support this clonotype. This chain joins TRBV28 and TRBJ1-2; TRBD1 aligns across 12 bases. The CDR3 is made up of 13 amino acids. Germline CDR1 and CDR2: MDHEN and SYDVKM. V was pared by 5 bases and J by 13 bases, with 8 bases of the junction left unmatched. CDR3 protein: CASSKPGQGAITF. The CDR3 DNA follows: TGTGCCAGCAGTAAACCGGGACAGGGGGCGATCACCTTC.

V and J are TRBV20-1 and TRBJ2-1; the D gene is possibly TRBD1 (5 bases). From germline, CDR1 is DFQATT and CDR2 SNEGSKA (reference sequence). V was trimmed by 0 bases and J by 7 bases, leaving 10 bases between them. This CDR3 contains 13 residues. The CDR3 DNA reads as TGCAGTGCTAGAGATTACCGACAGAATGAGCAGTTCTTC. Protein: CSARDYRQNEQFF.

This clonotype has a count of ten or more. The chain joins TRBV7-9 to TRBJ1-4; no definite D call. Germline V gives CDR1 SEHNR, CDR2 FQNEAQ (reference sequence). The CDR3 contains 13 residues. The V end was cut by 5 bases, the J end by 6 bases, with 10 bases between. The CDR3 is CASSPQRDEKLFF. The DNA of the CDR3 is TGTGCCAGCAGCCCCCAGCGTGATGAAAAACTGTTTTTT.

CDR3 amino acids: CASTPGQSSYNEQFF. In nucleotides, the CDR3 is TGTGCCAGCACCCCGGGACAAAGCTCCTACAATGAGCAGTTCTTC. The rearrangement links TRBV2 to TRBJ2-1, with D possibly TRBD1 on 6 matching bases. This CDR3 spans 15 amino acids. Trimming cost V 7 bases and J 0 bases, with 13 bases left between them. Germline V CDR1 and CDR2: SNHLY, FYNNEI.

At least ten counts were recorded for this clonotype. V is TRBV12-3 or TRBV12-4 and J is TRBJ2-7; D may be TRBD2 (5 bases). V lost 6 bases to trimming and J lost 2 bases, with 11 bases between them. This CDR3 spans 13 amino acids. The CDR3: CASRYSGTYEQYF. The CDR3 nucleotides read TGTGCCAGCAGATACAGCGGAACCTACGAGCAGTACTTC.

The V gene is TRBV20-1, the J gene TRBJ2-7; D is unclear. The V gene's germline CDR1 is DFQATT and CDR2 SNEGSKA (reference sequence). Trimming removed 3 bases from V and 1 base from J, with 19 bases in between. The length of the CDR3 is 16 residues. CDR3 in amino acids: CSARFQSTATSYEQYF. CDR3 coding DNA: TGCAGTGCTAGGTTCCAGTCCACGGCCACTTCCTACGAGCAGTACTTC.

The chain couples TRBV6-1 to TRBJ2-7; D tentatively fits TRBD1 or TRBD2 (5 bases each). The V end lost 6 bases, the J end lost 2 bases, and 11 bases lay between the germline ends. CDR3 length equals 13 residues. The germline V gene has CDR1 MNHNS and CDR2 SASEGT. CDR3 loop: CASSQGAAYEQYF. CDR3 sequence (DNA): TGTGCCAGCAGCCAGGGAGCTGCCTACGAGCAGTACTTC.

The chain recombines TRBV5-1 with TRBJ1-3; D uncertain. The CDR3 covers 14 residues. Germline V CDR1 and CDR2: SGHRS, YFSETQ. V lost 5 bases, J lost 4 bases, and 13 bases lay in between. The CDR3 loop is CASRELSPGNTIYF. For the CDR3, the DNA is TGCGCCAGCAGGGAACTAAGCCCCGGAAACACCATATATTTT.

The table lists this clonotype with a few counts. V and J are TRBV29-1 and TRBJ2-1; D is unclear. V shed 5 bases and J shed 8 bases, with 13 bases lying between them. The CDR3 contains 12 residues. In germline, CDR1 is SQVTM, CDR2 ANQGSEA. This CDR3 reads CSVRRAQDEQFF. The CDR3 region has the DNA TGCAGCGTTAGACGGGCTCAAGATGAGCAGTTCTTC.

This clonotype was observed a handful of times. The chain recombines TRBV4-1 with TRBJ1-2, with a possible D match to TRBD1 (6 bases). The CDR3 length is 12 residues. Germline V CDR1 and CDR2: MGHRA, YSYEKL. Trimming cost V 4 bases and J 8 bases, with 11 bases left between them. The CDR3 reads CASSRPGEGYTF. CDR3 bases: TGCGCCAGCAGCCGCCCAGGGGAGGGCTACACCTTC.

V usage is TRBV20-1 and J usage is TRBJ2-1; TRBD2 aligns across 7 bases. This CDR3 contains 15 residues. Losses at the gene ends were 5 bases for V and 1 base for J; bases not matched to a gene: 8. In germline, CDR1 is DFQATT, CDR2 SNEGSKA (reference sequence). DNA of the CDR3: TGCAGTGCTCACAATATCGGGAGGTCCTACAATGAGCAGTTCTTC. Protein: CSAHNIGRSYNEQFF.